This TCR beta chain was documented in a study of blood T cell repertoires in COVID-19. Study as a whole: The study drew acute and convalescent COVID-19 samples from the United States, Italy and Spain. PBMCs, B-cell-depleted T cells, or T cells provided the cDNA or gDNA that made up the material.

Source study methods: Amplification of reference gene primers was used by the study to estimate nucleated cell counts. The protocol was immunoSEQ multiplex PCR, while the TCRdb copy is restricted to in-frame clones and leaves out a portion. The V and J calls and the clone size are those of that table, but D and trimming were determined from the DNA. The sample includes about 200,000 clones, 80% of them seen just once. J gave up 3 bases and V 8 bases, and 6 bases lay outside the gene matches. Germline loops: CDR1 SGHTA, CDR2 FQGNSA. This CDR3 contains 15 residues. The sample was PBMCs or T cells enriched from blood (not recorded which). The TCR comes from a woman in her thirties or forties with acute COVID-19. V gene TRBV7-2 combines with J gene TRBJ2-4; 11 bases align to TRBD2. In DNA form, the CDR3 reads TGTGCCAGCCATACTAGCGGGAGCGACAAAAACATTCAGTACTTC. Its protein is CASHTSGSDKNIQYF.